Included here is one T cell receptor beta chain sequence, with context. Its antigen is undetermined. CDR1 is SGHNT and CDR2 is YENEEA in the germline V gene. V shed 4 bases and J 5 bases; nucleotides not matched to a gene: 12. The CDR3 runs 16 residues. The source of the sample is a study of cytomegalovirus exposure and HLA in healthy donors. Whole-study findings and limits: Roughly uniform depth of sequencing across donors was assumed in presence/absence analyses. Later on, an analysis tied around 17,000 TCR beta sequences to HLA alleles at 0.05 false discovery rate.

PCR used 60 Vbeta primers and 13 Jbeta primers. Sequencing used immunoSEQ multiplex PCR; TCRdb keeps in-frame clones, though not all of them. The sample gives 100,000 to 150,000 clones, approximately 74% of which show up once; 5.5% to 8.5% is in the top ten. The sequence was obtained from a male donor in good health and CMV-seronegative. Material: PBMCs. The V gene is TRBV11-3, the J gene TRBJ2-7, with TRBD1 identical over 9 bases. The CDR3 DNA sequence: TGTGCCAGCAGCTCACGCACCGGGACAGGGTCTAACGAGCAGTACTTC. Residues: CASSSRTGTGSNEQYF.